Here is one T cell receptor beta chain with its context. Its antigen is unknown. Reverse transcription of extracted RNA yielded cDNA, which provided the sequencing template. Assay: immunoSEQ multiplex PCR; the TCRdb copy retains only in-frame clones and omits some. Among roughly 190,000 clones listed, roughly 60% were seen once. The treatment is: oral pan-JAK inhibitor, 5-10 mg twice daily. This record belongs to a study of CD8+ T cells in alopecia areata. The CDR3 sequence is 14 residues long. Trimming took 1 base from V and 4 from J, leaving 13 bases between them. Germline V gene sequence: CDR1 SQVTM, CDR2 ANQGSEA. Study conclusions and caveats: With patients, TCR sharing proved less clear than in mice, a difference possibly related to HLA.

Sequenced material: CD4+ T cells sorted from blood, taken at week 24, from a patient treated with tofacitinib. V and J are TRBV29-1 and TRBJ1-2; possibly TRBD1 for D (6 bases). This sequence originates from a human donor with alopecia areata. CDR3 coding DNA: TGCAGCGTTGAAGCTTGGGGGCTCGGCTATGGCTACACCTTC. Protein sequence: CSVEAWGLGYGYTF.